The 20 T cell receptor beta chains below come from one sample, sequenced in a study of T cell responses to AZD1222 COVID-19 vaccine. Clones were sequenced by immunoSEQ multiplex PCR, and TCRdb holds only the in-frame ones, with some missing. The table has around 180,000 clones, 80% to 90% seen once. The sample in question was peripheral blood, obtained on day 0 of AZD1222 vaccination. The receptors originated from an adult in good health.

CDR3 bases: TGTGCCAGCAGGTCCGGGACAGTTAACAATGAGCAGTTCTTC. Its translation: CASRSGTVNNEQFF. The J gene is TRBJ2-1, the V gene TRBV5-4, with TRBD1 matching over 7 bases. The V segment lost 5 bases and the J segment 5 bases; nucleotides outside the gene matches: 7. Germline V gene data show CDR1 as SGHNT and CDR2 as YYREEE (reference sequence). This CDR3 is 14 amino acids long. The full variable domain, completed using reference TRBV5-4 and TRBJ2-1, is ETGVTQSPTHLIKTRGQQVTLRCSSQSGHNTVSWYQQALGQGPQFIFQYYREEENGRGNFPPRFSGLQFPNYSSELNVNALELDDSALYLCASRSGTVNNEQFFGPGTRLTVL.

This chain links TRBV2 with TRBJ2-7; no definite D call. V lost 4 bases and J lost 0, with 7 bases in between. The length of the CDR3 is 13 residues. CDR1 is SNHLY, CDR2 FYNNEI, per germline. CDR3 loop: CASSGASSYEQYV. The CDR3 DNA is TGTGCCAGCAGTGGGGCTAGCTCCTACGAGCAGTACGTC.

This chain connects TRBV7-6 to TRBJ1-1; D might be TRBD1 (6 bases). Per the germline V gene, CDR1 is SGHVS and CDR2 is FNYEAQ. Trimming stripped 5 bases from V and 5 bases from J, with 15 bases between. The CDR3 extends over 14 amino acids. CDR3 nucleotides: TGTGCCAGCAGCCTTCAGGGGAGCGGGACTGAAGCTTTCTTT. This codes for CASSLQGSGTEAFF.

J is TRBJ1-1 and V is TRBV29-1; D not certain. The CDR3 covers 13 residues. Trimming removed 5 bases from V and 6 bases from J, with 16 bases in between. CDR1 is SQVTM, CDR2 ANQGSEA, per germline. CDR3 sequence (DNA): TGCAGCGTTCGGGGAACAACGTATTCTGAAGCTTTCTTT. Residues: CSVRGTTYSEAFF. Full variable domain (remainder filled in from reference TRBV29-1 and TRBJ1-1): SAVISQKPSRDICQRGTSLTIQCQVDSQVTMMFWYRQQPGQSLTLIATANQGSEATYESGFVIDKFPISRPNLTFSTLTVSNMSPEDSSIYLCSVRGTTYSEAFFGQGTRLTVV.

With regard to this clone: Distinct nucleotide sequences in the sample also encode this CDR3. The chain links TRBV30 to TRBJ1-5; D gene unclear. Germline V gene lookup returns CDR1 GTSNPN and CDR2 SVGIG (reference sequence). Trimming cost V 3 bases and J 4 bases, with 10 bases left between them. CDR3 length: 13 residues. The CDR3 sequence: CAWSRLGNQPQHF. The DNA for the CDR3 is TGTGCCTGGAGCCGATTAGGGAATCAGCCCCAGCATTTT.

This clone was seen more than once but under ten times. The gene calls are TRBV5-8 and TRBJ1-4; maybe TRBD1 (5 bases). V dropped 4 bases and J dropped 6 bases, with 10 bases sitting between them. The CDR3 has 13 residues. Germline values: CDR1 SGHTS, CDR2 YDEGEE. The CDR3 sequence is CASSGQGYEKLFF. As DNA, the CDR3 is TGTGCCAGCAGCGGGCAGGGCTATGAAAAACTGTTTTTT.

A few counts support this clone. The rearrangement links TRBV7-9 to TRBJ1-6; D gene unclear. Germline assignment: CDR1 SEHNR and CDR2 FQNEAQ (reference sequence). V was cut by 3 bases and J by 8 bases, with 11 bases left in between. The CDR3 covers 14 residues. The CDR3 loop is CASSFGGLHSPLHF. As DNA, the CDR3 is TGTGCCAGCAGCTTTGGAGGCCTACATTCACCCCTCCACTTT.

The V gene is TRBV6-5, the J gene TRBJ1-2, with D tentatively TRBD1 (5 bases). Trimming stripped 0 bases from V and 5 bases from J, with 13 bases between. This CDR3 has 15 residues. Germline-derived CDR1 and CDR2 are MNHEY and SVGAGI. CDR3 nucleotides: TGTGCCAGCAGTTACTCGAAAAGTTGGGGGTATGGCTACACCTTC. Translating gives CASSYSKSWGYGYTF.

The genes are TRBV9 and TRBJ2-5, with a weak D call TRBD2 (5 bases). Trimming cost V 0 bases and J 2 bases, with 14 bases left between them. Germline lookup yields CDR1 SGDLS and CDR2 YYNGEE. The CDR3 sequence is 16 residues long. In DNA, the CDR3 is TGTGCCAGCAGCGTAGGAGGTATGGACTTGCAAGAGACCCAGTACTTC. This codes for CASSVGGMDLQETQYF.

V usage is TRBV6-4 and J usage is TRBJ2-5; D possibly corresponds to TRBD1 (5 bases). Deletions cut 6 bases from V and 5 bases from J, with 13 bases between. CDR1 is MRHNA and CDR2 is SNTAGT in the germline V gene. This CDR3 contains 13 residues. The CDR3 DNA follows: TGTGCCAGCAGCCACAATCCAGGGGAGACCCAGTACTTC. It translates to CASSHNPGETQYF.

The chain carries TRBV18 and TRBJ2-7, with D uncertain. Trimming pared 6 bases from V and 5 bases from J, leaving 11 bases between. The germline V gene encodes CDR1 KGHSH and CDR2 LQKENI. This CDR3 is built from 12 residues. The CDR3 sequence: CASSLLGHEQYV. The CDR3 DNA follows: TGTGCCAGCTCTCTGCTAGGCCACGAGCAGTACGTC.

The chain carries TRBV30 and TRBJ2-7; D not resolved. The CDR3 is made up of 14 amino acids. Per the germline V gene, CDR1 is GTSNPN and CDR2 is SVGIG (reference sequence). With 0 bases removed from V and 0 bases from J, the gap between germline ends came to 9 bases. The CDR3 sequence is CAWSVLGNSYEQYF. CDR3 sequence (DNA): TGTGCCTGGAGTGTATTGGGAAACTCCTACGAGCAGTACTTC.

Concerning this clone itself: This sample includes further DNA sequences coding for the same CDR3. The chain joins TRBV7-9 to TRBJ2-7; 7 positions agree with TRBD2. The V gene's germline CDR1 is SEHNR and CDR2 FQNEAQ (reference sequence). The CDR3 spans 14 residues. With 1 base clipped from V and 3 bases from J, the junction kept 3 bases outside the gene matches. The CDR3 DNA is TGTGCCAGCAGCTTAGTTGCGGGGGACTACGAGCAGTACTTC. Residues: CASSLVAGDYEQYF.

This clone was detected once. The chain links TRBV6-5 to TRBJ1-3, with D hard to call. This CDR3 is 13 amino acids long. V gave up 0 bases and J gave up 3 bases, with 3 bases separating them. Germline CDR1 is MNHEY and CDR2 is SVGAGI. CDR3 residues: CASSYSFGNTIYF. The CDR3 DNA sequence: TGTGCCAGCAGTTACTCGTTTGGAAACACCATATATTTT.

The gene calls are TRBV30 and TRBJ1-6; D is ambiguous. The CDR3 consists of 15 residues. Germline-derived CDR1 and CDR2 are GTSNPN and SVGIG (reference sequence). V lost 0 bases to trimming and J lost 0 bases, with 6 bases between them. This CDR3 is CAWSVPDSYNSPLHF. The CDR3 DNA sequence: TGTGCCTGGAGTGTACCGGACTCCTATAATTCACCCCTCCACTTT.

This clone was counted between two and nine times. The gene calls are TRBV28 and TRBJ2-7, with TRBD1 as a possible D gene (5 bases). Germline CDR1 and CDR2: MDHEN and SYDVKM. The CDR3 has 14 residues. V was clipped by 4 bases and J by 4 bases, with 14 bases between them. The CDR3 coding sequence is TGTGCCAGCAGTTCGTGGGGCAAGATTTACGAGCAGTACTTC. Protein sequence: CASSSWGKIYEQYF. Drawing the rest from reference TRBV28 and TRBJ2-7, the complete variable domain is DVKVTQSSRYLVKRTGEKVFLECVQDMDHENMFWYRQDPGLGLRLIYFSYDVKMKEKGDIPEGYSVSREKKERFSLILESASTNQTSMYLCASSSWGKIYEQYFGPGTRLTVT.

The CDR3 loop reads CASSLIGQGGTEAFF. DNA for the CDR3: TGTGCCAGCAGTTTAATTGGACAGGGAGGCACTGAAGCTTTCTTT. The chain combines TRBV28 with TRBJ1-1; 8 bases fit TRBD1. From germline, CDR1 is MDHEN and CDR2 SYDVKM. J was trimmed by 4 bases and V by 2 bases; bases with no gene match: 6. The CDR3 contains 15 residues.

This chain connects TRBV5-4 to TRBJ2-2; 7 positions match TRBD1. Looked up from germline, CDR1 is SGHNT and CDR2 is YYREEE (reference sequence). J lost 0 bases, V lost 4 bases, and 3 bases had no gene match. CDR3 length equals 15 residues. CDR3 in amino acids: CASSPTGANTGELFF. DNA of the CDR3: TGTGCCAGCAGCCCCACAGGGGCGAACACCGGGGAGCTGTTTTTT.

This clone occurred once. The chain carries TRBV30 and TRBJ1-2; 7 positions match TRBD1. With V trimmed by 2 bases and J by 7 bases, 7 bases remained unmatched. Germline CDR1 is GTSNPN and CDR2 is SVGIG (reference sequence). The CDR3 totals 13 residues. CDR3 in amino acids: CAWSKGGQSGYTF. The CDR3 coding sequence is TGTGCCTGGAGTAAGGGGGGACAGAGTGGCTACACCTTC.

The CDR3 here is CSASRSSTDTQYF. CDR3 nucleotides: TGCAGTGCTAGTCGGTCTAGCACAGATACGCAGTATTTT. The rearrangement joins TRBV20-1 to TRBJ2-3, with D unresolved. The germline V gene encodes CDR1 DFQATT and CDR2 SNEGSKA (reference sequence). The CDR3 is 13 residues long. Trimming took 3 bases from V and 0 from J, leaving 7 bases between them.